Presented here are 32 T cell receptor beta chains from one specimen sequenced in a study of shared clonotypes between healthy human individuals. Sequencing was performed with immunoSEQ multiplex PCR; in TCRdb, only in-frame clones are kept and a portion is missing. In the table there are roughly 640,000 clones, 97% of which are singletons. Sequencing was carried out using naive CD4+ T cells sorted from blood. The subset: CD45RA+ positively selected. The receptors were sampled from a woman aged 25 to 45 in good health.

This rearrangement joins TRBV30 to TRBJ1-5, with TRBD1 matching 8 bases. The CDR3 runs 16 residues. Trimming took 0 bases from V and 3 from J; bases not matched to a gene: 7. Germline assignment: CDR1 GTSNPN and CDR2 SVGIG (reference sequence). The CDR3 DNA reads as TGTGCCTGGAGTGTAGGAGGGACAGGAATCAATCAGCCCCAGCATTTT. Protein sequence: CAWSVGGTGINQPQHF.

This chain joins TRBV2 and TRBJ2-1, with 8 bases fitting TRBD2. CDR3 size: 13 residues. Germline-derived CDR1 and CDR2 are SNHLY and FYNNEI. With V trimmed by 8 bases and J by 9 bases, 9 bases remained unmatched. The CDR3 DNA sequence: TGTGCCAGCCGGACTAGCCTGACGAGTGAGCAGTTCTTC. Its protein is CASRTSLTSEQFF.

The gene calls are TRBV28 and TRBJ2-5, with 8 bases lining up with TRBD1. The V segment lost 6 bases and the J segment 0 bases; nucleotides outside the gene matches: 12. CDR1 is MDHEN and CDR2 is SYDVKM in the germline V gene. The CDR3 spans 17 residues. The CDR3 region has the DNA TGTGCCAGCAGCACGACAGGGGCAGAGGATTACCAAGAGACCCAGTACTTC. Translation: CASSTTGAEDYQETQYF.

The gene calls are TRBV19 and TRBJ1-6; D is unresolved. CDR1 and CDR2 (germline): LNHDA, SQIVND (reference sequence). This CDR3 comprises 14 residues. V dropped 8 bases and J dropped 4 bases, with 12 bases sitting between them. The CDR3 nucleotides read TGTGCCAGTGGAAGGGTTGCTTATAATTCACCCCTCCACTTT. As protein: CASGRVAYNSPLHF.

The J gene is TRBJ2-1, the V gene TRBV7-9; the D gene is possibly TRBD1 (7 bases). Germline CDR1 SEHNR, CDR2 FQNEAQ (reference sequence). This CDR3 has 15 amino acids. V lost 6 bases to trimming and J lost 8 bases, with 20 bases between them. Written as DNA, the CDR3 is TGTGCCAGCAGTTCTCGACAGGGACTTCAATATGAGCAGTTCTTC. It specifies CASSSRQGLQYEQFF.

The V call is TRBV28, the J call TRBJ1-1; D is undetermined. V was pared by 7 bases and J by 1 base, with 10 bases between. Germline assignment: CDR1 MDHEN and CDR2 SYDVKM. CDR3 length: 13 residues. The CDR3 sequence is CASTFPPNTEAFF. DNA of the CDR3: TGTGCCAGCACCTTCCCCCCGAACACTGAAGCTTTCTTT.

This sequence joins TRBV27 and TRBJ2-3; TRBD2 agrees at 9 bases. V lost 3 bases, J lost 5 bases, and 9 bases stayed unmatched. The length of the CDR3 is 16 residues. Germline-derived CDR1 and CDR2 are MNHEY and SMNVEV (reference sequence). CDR3 sequence (DNA): TGTGCCAGCAGTTTTGATTCGCGGGGGGGGAGAGATACGCAGTATTTT. Protein product: CASSFDSRGGRDTQYF.

The rearrangement uses TRBV28 and TRBJ2-1; maybe TRBD2 (5 bases). The CDR3 runs to 15 residues. CDR1 and CDR2 (germline): MDHEN, SYDVKM. The V end was cut by 3 bases, the J end by 4 bases, with 13 bases between. CDR3 protein: CASSFRLQQYNEQFF. The CDR3 DNA reads TGTGCCAGCAGTTTCCGACTACAACAATACAATGAGCAGTTCTTC.

The rearrangement uses TRBV5-4 and TRBJ2-3, with TRBD2 matching 7 bases. Per germline, CDR1 SGHNT and CDR2 YYREEE (reference sequence). The CDR3 loop spans 16 amino acids. The trim removed 2 bases at V and 2 bases at J, leaving 8 bases unmatched. The CDR3 coding sequence is TGTGCCAGCAGCTTTCCCAGCGGGGAACTCACAGATACGCAGTATTTT. Encoded protein: CASSFPSGELTDTQYF.

This clone was seen once. V gene TRBV2 combines with J gene TRBJ2-5; 7 bases fit TRBD1. Germline-derived CDR1 and CDR2 are SNHLY and FYNNEI. V lost 10 bases to trimming and J lost 7 bases; unmatched junction nucleotides: 18. This CDR3 spans 15 amino acids. The CDR3 DNA reads as TGTGCCACTATTCCCCGACAGGGTACGGTCGGGACCCAGTACTTC. This encodes CATIPRQGTVGTQYF.

In DNA form, the CDR3 reads TGCGCCAGCAGACCCCAGGGCGGGAGCGTACGGAATGAGCAGTTCTTC. Protein: CASRPQGGSVRNEQFF. This rearrangement joins TRBV5-1 to TRBJ2-1; 7 bases agree with TRBD2. The CDR3 is 16 residues long. CDR1 and CDR2 (germline): SGHRS, YFSETQ. V dropped 5 bases and J dropped 7; count of bases not matched to a gene: 15.

The rearrangement joins TRBV28 to TRBJ1-3; no firm D call. This CDR3 contains 14 residues. With 7 bases removed from V and 2 bases from J, the gap between germline ends came to 12 bases. The germline V gene has CDR1 MDHEN and CDR2 SYDVKM. CDR3 sequence: CASMRWGAGNTIYF. In DNA, the CDR3 is TGTGCCAGCATGCGCTGGGGTGCTGGAAACACCATATATTTT.

The rearrangement joins TRBV5-4 to TRBJ1-1, with D uncertain. Trimming stripped 5 bases from V and 4 bases from J, with 18 bases between. Germline V gene lookup returns CDR1 SGHNT and CDR2 YYREEE (reference sequence). The CDR3 is 15 residues long. The CDR3 loop is CASSAGPVWGTEAFF. DNA of the CDR3: TGTGCCAGCAGTGCCGGGCCGGTATGGGGCACTGAAGCTTTCTTT.

This clone came up once. The rearrangement joins TRBV28 to TRBJ2-1; 11 positions agree with TRBD1. Germline V gene sequence: CDR1 MDHEN, CDR2 SYDVKM. V shed 7 bases, J shed 6 bases, and the junction held 11 bases outside the gene matches. The CDR3 has 16 residues. Here the CDR3 DNA reads TGTGCCAGCACCAGCTCCGGGACAGGGGGTTTCAATGAGCAGTTCTTC. As protein: CASTSSGTGGFNEQFF.

This rearrangement joins TRBV10-2 to TRBJ2-7; the D is unclear. The length of the CDR3 is 14 residues. V shed 3 bases and J shed 0 bases, with 9 bases lying between them. Germline loops: CDR1 WSHSY, CDR2 SAAADI. The DNA for the CDR3 is TGCGCCAGCAGTGACGGCTTTAGCTCCTACGAGCAGTACTTC. It codes for CASSDGFSSYEQYF.

The chain combines TRBV4-2 with TRBJ2-1; the D gene is possibly TRBD2 (6 bases). This CDR3 is built from 15 residues. Trimming removed 0 bases from V and 3 bases from J, with 9 bases in between. Germline CDR1 is LGHNA and CDR2 is YNFKEQ. Here the CDR3 DNA reads TGTGCCAGCAGCCAAGATTTGGGACTCTACAATGAGCAGTTCTTC. It is translated as CASSQDLGLYNEQFF.

The CDR3 nucleotides are TGCGCCAGCAGGGAGGGGTTCGGCTATGGCTACACCTTC. It translates to CASREGFGYGYTF. J is TRBJ1-2 and V is TRBV5-1; D possibly corresponds to TRBD1 (5 bases). The V end was cut by 5 bases, the J end by 4 bases, with 12 bases between. Germline values: CDR1 SGHRS, CDR2 YFSETQ. The CDR3 consists of 13 residues.

The rearrangement uses TRBV2 and TRBJ2-2; TRBD1 might be the D (6 bases). The CDR3 is 13 residues long. CDR1 is SNHLY, CDR2 FYNNEI, per germline. The V gene lost 10 bases and the J gene lost 4 bases, with 13 bases spanning the gap. CDR3 sequence reads: CAISDRLTGELFF. The CDR3 DNA sequence: TGTGCCATTTCGGACAGACTCACCGGGGAGCTGTTTTTT.

This chain links TRBV18 with TRBJ1-3, with a weak D call TRBD1 (5 bases). CDR3 length: 16 amino acids. The germline V gene encodes CDR1 KGHSH and CDR2 LQKENI. Trimming pared 3 bases from V and 0 bases from J, leaving 12 bases between. In nucleotides, the CDR3 is TGTGCCAGCTCACCCGGGACGGGATCCTCTGGAAACACCATATATTTT. Translated, it gives CASSPGTGSSGNTIYF.

This sequence joins TRBV5-1 and TRBJ2-1; 9 nucleotides match TRBD2. The CDR3 sequence is 16 residues long. Germline V CDR1 and CDR2: SGHRS, YFSETQ. V lost 3 bases to trimming and J lost 7 bases; unmatched junction nucleotides: 11. CDR3: CASSWSAGGLWNEQFF. In DNA form, the CDR3 reads TGCGCCAGCAGCTGGAGTGCGGGGGGGCTATGGAATGAGCAGTTCTTC.

The rearrangement joins TRBV5-1 to TRBJ2-5; 9 bases align to TRBD1. Germline CDR1 reads SGHRS; CDR2 reads YFSETQ. Trimming took 4 bases from V and 5 from J; bases not matched to a gene: 21. The CDR3 contains 19 residues. This CDR3 is CASSDDRGDGTGVGETQYF. CDR3 nucleotide sequence: TGCGCCAGCAGCGACGACAGGGGGGACGGAACGGGAGTAGGTGAGACCCAGTACTTC.

J is TRBJ2-2 and V is TRBV14; 9 nucleotides agree with TRBD2. This CDR3 is 17 amino acids long. V gave up 1 base and J gave up 0 bases; unmatched junction bases: 3. Germline V gives CDR1 SGHDN, CDR2 FVKESK. The CDR3 region is CASSQGLAATNTGELFF. CDR3 coding DNA: TGTGCCAGCAGCCAAGGACTAGCGGCAACGAACACCGGGGAGCTGTTTTTT.

The chain uses TRBV6-5 and TRBJ2-2; TRBD1 is a possible D gene (5 bases). Trimming removed 6 bases from V and 0 bases from J, with 11 bases in between. CDR3 size: 15 residues. The V gene's germline CDR1 is MNHEY and CDR2 SVGAGI. The DNA for the CDR3 is TGTGCCAGCAGCTCGGACACAACGAACACCGGGGAGCTGTTTTTT. Residues: CASSSDTTNTGELFF.

The gene calls are TRBV6-5 and TRBJ1-1; 11 bases map to TRBD1. This CDR3 has 14 residues. CDR1 MNHEY and CDR2 SVGAGI come from the germline V gene. The ends lost 6 bases at V and 5 bases at J; junction bases unmatched: 5. The CDR3 region is CASSTGQGVTEAFF. The CDR3 nucleotides are TGTGCCAGCAGCACGGGACAGGGGGTGACTGAAGCTTTCTTT.

This clone has just a few counts. Different DNA sequences within this sample yield the same CDR3. The CDR3 sequence: CASSLMNTEAFF. The DNA of the CDR3 is TGTGCCAGCAGTTTAATGAACACTGAAGCTTTCTTT. The rearrangement joins TRBV28 to TRBJ1-1; D unresolved. The germline V and J ends were trimmed by 2 bases and 0 bases, with 1 base remaining between them. Germline V gene sequence: CDR1 MDHEN, CDR2 SYDVKM. The CDR3 consists of 12 residues. Full variable domain (missing parts from reference TRBV28 and TRBJ1-1): DVKVTQSSRYLVKRTGEKVFLECVQDMDHENMFWYRQDPGLGLRLIYFSYDVKMKEKGDIPEGYSVSREKKERFSLILESASTNQTSMYLCASSLMNTEAFFGQGTRLTVV.

The V and J genes are TRBV19 and TRBJ2-7; tentatively, D is TRBD2 (5 bases). The CDR3 spans 15 residues. Trimming stripped 1 base from V and 2 bases from J, with 12 bases between. Germline V lookup: CDR1 LNHDA, CDR2 SQIVND (reference sequence). CDR3 protein: CASSIVSGRAYEQYF. The CDR3 DNA follows: TGTGCCAGTAGTATAGTGTCGGGAAGGGCCTACGAGCAGTACTTC.

This rearrangement joins TRBV6-1 to TRBJ1-2; possible D gene TRBD1, 6 bases. The CDR3 sequence is 15 residues long. The V gene's germline CDR1 is MNHNS and CDR2 SASEGT. The V end lost 5 bases, the J end lost 4 bases, and 17 bases lay between the germline ends. The DNA of the CDR3 is TGTGCCAGCAGTCCCCAGACAGGTCCCCTCTATGGCTACACCTTC. This codes for CASSPQTGPLYGYTF.

This rearrangement joins TRBV27 to TRBJ2-1, with 8 bases that match TRBD2. The CDR3 consists of 15 residues. Trimming removed 4 bases from V and 7 bases from J; junction bases left unmatched: 9. Germline CDR1 is MNHEY and CDR2 is SMNVEV (reference sequence). CDR3 sequence reads: CASSSGLASRNEQFF. CDR3 sequence (DNA): TGTGCCAGCAGTTCCGGACTAGCTTCACGGAATGAGCAGTTCTTC.

The CDR3 DNA reads TGTGCCAGCAGCCCGAGGGTAAACAATGAGCAGTTCTTC. Its translation is CASSPRVNNEQFF. The J gene is TRBJ2-1, the V gene TRBV5-4; the D gene is possibly TRBD2 (5 bases). The germline CDR1 and CDR2 sequences are SGHNT and YYREEE (reference sequence). The length of the CDR3 is 13 residues. Trimming removed 4 bases at V and 5 bases at J, with 10 bases between.

The chain carries TRBV10-3 and TRBJ1-1; D remains unclear. Between the trimmed V and J ends, which lost 2 bases and 3 bases, there was a span of 10 bases. The CDR3 covers 14 residues. From germline, CDR1 is ENHRY and CDR2 SYGVKD. Here the CDR3 DNA reads TGTGCCATCAGTGAGACCGGGCGAGACACTGAAGCTTTCTTT. Translation: CAISETGRDTEAFF.

The chain couples TRBV18 to TRBJ2-1; no definite D call. This CDR3 is 15 amino acids long. Germline loops: CDR1 KGHSH, CDR2 LQKENI. V lost 4 bases, J lost 0 bases, and 10 bases lay in between. The CDR3 reads CASSLIESSYNEQFF. In DNA form, the CDR3 reads TGTGCCAGCTCACTAATAGAAAGCTCCTACAATGAGCAGTTCTTC.

The chain has TRBV14 and TRBJ1-4; no firm D call. Germline V gene data show CDR1 as SGHDN and CDR2 as FVKESK. V lost 2 bases and J 0 bases, leaving 4 bases between the germline ends. The CDR3 covers 14 residues. CDR3 sequence (DNA): TGTGCCAGCAGCCAACGAGCAACTAATGAAAAACTGTTTTTT. Translation gives CASSQRATNEKLFF.